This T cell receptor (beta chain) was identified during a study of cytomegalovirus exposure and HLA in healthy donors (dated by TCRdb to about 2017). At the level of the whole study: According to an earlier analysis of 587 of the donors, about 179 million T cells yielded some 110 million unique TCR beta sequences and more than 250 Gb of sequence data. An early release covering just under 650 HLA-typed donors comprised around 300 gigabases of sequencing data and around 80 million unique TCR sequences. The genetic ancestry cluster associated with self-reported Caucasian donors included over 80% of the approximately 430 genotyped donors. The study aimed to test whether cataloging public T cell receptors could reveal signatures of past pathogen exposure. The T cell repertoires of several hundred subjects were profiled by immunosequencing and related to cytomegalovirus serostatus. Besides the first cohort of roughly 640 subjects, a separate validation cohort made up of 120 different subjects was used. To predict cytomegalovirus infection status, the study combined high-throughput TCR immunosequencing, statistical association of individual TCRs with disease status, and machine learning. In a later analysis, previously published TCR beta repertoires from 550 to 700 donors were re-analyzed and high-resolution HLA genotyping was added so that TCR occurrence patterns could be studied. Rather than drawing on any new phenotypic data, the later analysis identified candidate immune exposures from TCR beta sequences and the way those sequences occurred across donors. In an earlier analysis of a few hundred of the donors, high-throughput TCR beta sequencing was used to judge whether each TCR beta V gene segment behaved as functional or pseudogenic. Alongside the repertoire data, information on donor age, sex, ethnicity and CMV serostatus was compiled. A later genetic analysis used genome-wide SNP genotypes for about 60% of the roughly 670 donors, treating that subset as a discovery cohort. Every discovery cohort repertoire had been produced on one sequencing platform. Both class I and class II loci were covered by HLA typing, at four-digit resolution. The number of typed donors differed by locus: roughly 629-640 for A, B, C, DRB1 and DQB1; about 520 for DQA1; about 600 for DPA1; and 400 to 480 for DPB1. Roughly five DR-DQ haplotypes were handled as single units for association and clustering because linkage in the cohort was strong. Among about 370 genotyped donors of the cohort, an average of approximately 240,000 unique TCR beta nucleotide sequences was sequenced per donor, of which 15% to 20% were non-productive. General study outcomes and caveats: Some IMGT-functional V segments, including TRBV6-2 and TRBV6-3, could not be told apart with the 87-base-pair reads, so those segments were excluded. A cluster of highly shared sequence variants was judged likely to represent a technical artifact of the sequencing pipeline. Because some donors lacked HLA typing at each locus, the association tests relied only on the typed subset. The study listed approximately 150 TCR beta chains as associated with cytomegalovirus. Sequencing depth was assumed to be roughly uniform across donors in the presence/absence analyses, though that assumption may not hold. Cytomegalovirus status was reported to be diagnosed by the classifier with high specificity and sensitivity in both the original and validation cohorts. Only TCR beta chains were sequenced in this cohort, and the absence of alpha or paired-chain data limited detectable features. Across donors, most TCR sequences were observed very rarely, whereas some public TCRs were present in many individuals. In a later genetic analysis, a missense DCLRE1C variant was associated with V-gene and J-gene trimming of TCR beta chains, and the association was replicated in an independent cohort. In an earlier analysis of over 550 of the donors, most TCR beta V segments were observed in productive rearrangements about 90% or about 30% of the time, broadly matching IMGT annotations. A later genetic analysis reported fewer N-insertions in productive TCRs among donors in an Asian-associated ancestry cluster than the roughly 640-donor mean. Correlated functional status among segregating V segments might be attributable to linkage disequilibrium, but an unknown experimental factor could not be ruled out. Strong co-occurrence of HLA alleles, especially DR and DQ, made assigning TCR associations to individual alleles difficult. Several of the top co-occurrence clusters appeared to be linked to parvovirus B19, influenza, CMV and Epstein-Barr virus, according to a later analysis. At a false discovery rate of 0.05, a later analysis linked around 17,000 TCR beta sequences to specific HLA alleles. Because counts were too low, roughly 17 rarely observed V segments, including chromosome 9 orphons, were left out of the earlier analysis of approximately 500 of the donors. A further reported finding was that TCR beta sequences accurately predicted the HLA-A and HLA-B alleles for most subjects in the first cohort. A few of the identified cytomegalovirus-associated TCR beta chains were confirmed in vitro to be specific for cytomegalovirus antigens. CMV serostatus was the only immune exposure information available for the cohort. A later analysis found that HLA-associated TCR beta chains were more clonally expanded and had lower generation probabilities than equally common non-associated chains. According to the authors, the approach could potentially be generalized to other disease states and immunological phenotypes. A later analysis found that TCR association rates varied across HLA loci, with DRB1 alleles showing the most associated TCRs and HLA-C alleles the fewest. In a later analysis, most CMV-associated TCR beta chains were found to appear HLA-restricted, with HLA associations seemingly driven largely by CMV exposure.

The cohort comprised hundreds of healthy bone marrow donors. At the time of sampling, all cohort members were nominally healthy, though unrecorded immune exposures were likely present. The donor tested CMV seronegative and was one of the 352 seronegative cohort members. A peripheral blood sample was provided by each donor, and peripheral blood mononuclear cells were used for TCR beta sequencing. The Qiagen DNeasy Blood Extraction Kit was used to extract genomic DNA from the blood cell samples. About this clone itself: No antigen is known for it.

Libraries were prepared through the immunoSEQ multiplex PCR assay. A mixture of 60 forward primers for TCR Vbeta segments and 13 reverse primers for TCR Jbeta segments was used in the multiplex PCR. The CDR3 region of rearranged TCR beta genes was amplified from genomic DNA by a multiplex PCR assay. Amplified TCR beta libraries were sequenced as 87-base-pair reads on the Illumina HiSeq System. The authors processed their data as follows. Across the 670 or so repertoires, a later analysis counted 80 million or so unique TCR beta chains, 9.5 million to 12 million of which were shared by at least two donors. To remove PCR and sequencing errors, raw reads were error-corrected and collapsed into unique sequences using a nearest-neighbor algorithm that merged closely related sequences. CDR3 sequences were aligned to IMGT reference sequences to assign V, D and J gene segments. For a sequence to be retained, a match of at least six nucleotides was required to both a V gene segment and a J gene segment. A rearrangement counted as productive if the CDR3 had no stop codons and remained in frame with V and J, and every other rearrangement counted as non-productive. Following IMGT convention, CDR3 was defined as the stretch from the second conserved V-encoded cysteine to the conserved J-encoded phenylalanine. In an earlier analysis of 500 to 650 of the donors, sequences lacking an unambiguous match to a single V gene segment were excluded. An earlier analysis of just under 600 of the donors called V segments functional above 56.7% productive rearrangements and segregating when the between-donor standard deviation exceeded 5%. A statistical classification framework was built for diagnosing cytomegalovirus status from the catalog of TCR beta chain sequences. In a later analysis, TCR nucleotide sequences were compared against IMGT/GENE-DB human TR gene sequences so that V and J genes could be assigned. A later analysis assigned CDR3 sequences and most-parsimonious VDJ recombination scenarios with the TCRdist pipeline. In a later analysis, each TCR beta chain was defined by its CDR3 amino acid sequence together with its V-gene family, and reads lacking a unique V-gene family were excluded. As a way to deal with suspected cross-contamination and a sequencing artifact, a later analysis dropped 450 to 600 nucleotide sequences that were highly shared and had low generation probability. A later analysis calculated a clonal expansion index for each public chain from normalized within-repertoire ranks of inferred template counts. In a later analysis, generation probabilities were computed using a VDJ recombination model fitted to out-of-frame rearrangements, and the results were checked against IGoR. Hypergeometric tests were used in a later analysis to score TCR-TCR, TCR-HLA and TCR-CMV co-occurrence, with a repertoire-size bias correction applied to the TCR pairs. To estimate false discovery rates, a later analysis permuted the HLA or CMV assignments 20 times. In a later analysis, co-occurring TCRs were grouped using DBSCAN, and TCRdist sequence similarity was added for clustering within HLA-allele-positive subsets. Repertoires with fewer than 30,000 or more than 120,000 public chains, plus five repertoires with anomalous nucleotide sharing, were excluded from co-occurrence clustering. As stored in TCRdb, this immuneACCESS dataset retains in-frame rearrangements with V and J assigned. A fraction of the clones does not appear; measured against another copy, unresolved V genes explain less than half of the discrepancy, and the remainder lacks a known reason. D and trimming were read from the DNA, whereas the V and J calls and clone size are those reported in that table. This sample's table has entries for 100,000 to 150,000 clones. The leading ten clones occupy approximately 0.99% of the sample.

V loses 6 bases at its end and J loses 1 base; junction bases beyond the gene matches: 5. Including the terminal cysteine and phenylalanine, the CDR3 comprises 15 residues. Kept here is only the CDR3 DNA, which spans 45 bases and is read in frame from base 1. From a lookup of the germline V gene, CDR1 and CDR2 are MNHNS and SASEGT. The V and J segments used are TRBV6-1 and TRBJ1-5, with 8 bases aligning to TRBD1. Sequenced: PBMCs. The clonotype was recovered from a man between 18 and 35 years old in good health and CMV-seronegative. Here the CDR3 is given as CASSPDRASNQPQHF. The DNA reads TGTGCCAGCAGCCCGGACAGGGCCAGCAATCAGCCCCAGCATTTT.